This T cell receptor beta chain originates from a study of blood T cell repertoires in COVID-19. For the study at large: COVID-19 samples collected from the United States, Italy and Spain covered acute and convalescent phases. T cells, B-cell-depleted T cells, or PBMCs provided the cDNA or gDNA that served as material.

In the authors' workflow: It was from reference gene primer amplification that nucleated cell counts were estimated. Method: immunoSEQ multiplex PCR; TCRdb's copy keeps in-frame clones and lacks some. The V and J calls and clone size come from that table; D and trimming were worked out from the DNA. In the table there are fewer than 200,000 clones, approximately 85% of which are singletons. CDR3 length: 14 residues. CDR1 and CDR2 from the germline V gene are MNHNY and SVGAGI (reference sequence). V was pared by 0 bases and J by 4 bases, with 6 bases between. Material for sequencing was peripheral blood. This sequence originates from a man between 60 and 70 years old who had recovered from COVID-19. J is TRBJ2-2 and V is TRBV6-6; no reliable D call. CDR3 DNA sequence: TGTGCCAGCAGTTACTCAGACACCACCGGGGAGCTGTTTTTT. This translates into CASSYSDTTGELFF.